The 26 T cell receptor beta chains below were found in one sample sequenced in a study of blood T cell repertoires in COVID-19. Here immunoSEQ multiplex PCR was the method, and the copy in TCRdb shows in-frame clones only, minus some. Among 80,000 or so clones listed, roughly 91% were seen once. What was sequenced was peripheral blood. The receptor set was obtained from a woman aged 45-65 years in a cohort sampled during active COVID-19.

The chain uses TRBV7-2 and TRBJ2-7, with 8 bases identical to TRBD1. Germline CDR1 is SGHTA and CDR2 is FQGNSA. J gave up 3 bases and V 5 bases, and 3 bases lay outside the gene matches. The CDR3 is 13 residues long. The CDR3 sequence is CASSATGGYEQYF. DNA for the CDR3: TGTGCCAGCAGCGCTACAGGGGGCTACGAGCAGTACTTC.

The chain combines TRBV13 with TRBJ2-5; 9 bases match TRBD2. This CDR3 is built from 17 residues. Per germline, CDR1 PRHDT and CDR2 FYEKMQ (reference sequence). V was pared by 0 bases and J by 5 bases, with 10 bases of the junction left unmatched. CDR3 loop: CASSLGPSSGSGETQYF. DNA of the CDR3: TGTGCCAGCAGCTTAGGCCCTAGTAGCGGGAGCGGGGAGACCCAGTACTTC.

V gene TRBV9 combines with J gene TRBJ1-3; D may be TRBD1 (5 bases). V gave up 3 bases and J gave up 0 bases, with 19 bases separating them. The CDR3 runs 18 residues. CDR1 and CDR2 (germline): SGDLS, YYNGEE. The CDR3 bases are TGTGCCAGCAGCGCCGTGGAGTGGGGCAGGATCTCTGGAAACACCATATATTTT. Translation gives CASSAVEWGRISGNTIYF. Full variable domain (outside the CDR3, taken from reference TRBV9 and TRBJ1-3): DSGVTQTPKHLITATGQRVTLRCSPRSGDLSVYWYQQSLDQGLQFLIQYYNGEERAKGNILERFSAQQFPDLHSELNLSSLELGDSALYFCASSAVEWGRISGNTIYFGEGSWLTVV.

J is TRBJ1-1 and V is TRBV29-1; maybe TRBD1 (5 bases). This CDR3 has 12 residues. From germline, CDR1 is SQVTM and CDR2 ANQGSEA. Trimming took off 8 bases at V and 4 bases at J, with 14 bases between the two ends. The CDR3 DNA is TGCAGCTCCACCGGGGGGGGCACTGAAGCTTTCTTT. Translating it yields CSSTGGGTEAFF. Filled out from reference TRBV29-1 and TRBJ1-1, the complete variable domain reads SAVISQKPSRDICQRGTSLTIQCQVDSQVTMMFWYRQQPGQSLTLIATANQGSEATYESGFVIDKFPISRPNLTFSTLTVSNMSPEDSSIYLCSSTGGGTEAFFGQGTRLTVV.

This chain uses TRBV18 with TRBJ2-3; a weak D match, TRBD2 (6 bases). CDR1 is KGHSH and CDR2 is LQKENI in the germline V gene. Deletions cut 1 base from V and 8 bases from J, with 22 bases between. This CDR3 contains 17 residues. The CDR3 sequence is CASSPRPGLRVITTQYF. The CDR3 DNA follows: TGTGCCAGCTCACCACGGCCGGGACTCCGTGTGATTACTACGCAGTATTTT.

The chain is built from TRBV19 and TRBJ1-2; D gene unclear. The CDR3 runs to 12 residues. Germline-derived CDR1 and CDR2 are LNHDA and SQIVND (reference sequence). Trimming removed 6 bases from V and 3 bases from J, with 8 bases in between. This CDR3 reads CASSLADYGYTF. DNA of the CDR3: TGTGCCAGTAGCCTAGCGGACTATGGCTACACCTTC.

The gene calls are TRBV11-2 and TRBJ1-5; no clear D gene. The germline V gene encodes CDR1 SGHAT and CDR2 FQNNGV. Trimming shortened V by 4 bases and J by 4 bases, and 8 bases separated the two germline ends. The CDR3 is 13 residues long. The CDR3 reads CASSYYLNQPQHF. The CDR3 DNA reads as TGTGCCAGCAGCTATTATCTTAATCAGCCCCAGCATTTT.

The chain has TRBV9 and TRBJ2-3, with 9 nucleotides matching TRBD2. This CDR3 contains 16 residues. V gave up 0 bases and J gave up 3 bases; unmatched junction bases: 5. Germline V gene lookup returns CDR1 SGDLS and CDR2 YYNGEE. Here the CDR3 reads CASSVEAGGWTDTQYF. CDR3 DNA: TGTGCCAGCAGCGTAGAAGCGGGAGGTTGGACAGATACGCAGTATTTT.

This chain connects TRBV24-1 to TRBJ2-3; 7 nucleotides agree with TRBD1. From germline, CDR1 is KGHDR and CDR2 SFDVKD. The CDR3 length is 14 residues. Losses at the gene ends were 9 bases for V and 5 bases for J; bases not matched to a gene: 10. The DNA of the CDR3 is TGTGCCACCCAACAGGGGTACGCGGGAGATACGCAGTATTTT. As protein: CATQQGYAGDTQYF.

This chain links TRBV28 with TRBJ2-2; D not resolved. From germline, CDR1 is MDHEN and CDR2 SYDVKM. Trimming shortened V by 7 bases and J by 5 bases, and 8 bases separated the two germline ends. The CDR3 spans 12 residues. The CDR3 bases are TGTGCCAGCAACACCCCAACCGGGGAGCTGTTTTTT. Translation: CASNTPTGELFF. The entire variable domain, with the rest obtained from reference TRBV28 and TRBJ2-2, is as follows: DVKVTQSSRYLVKRTGEKVFLECVQDMDHENMFWYRQDPGLGLRLIYFSYDVKMKEKGDIPEGYSVSREKKERFSLILESASTNQTSMYLCASNTPTGELFFGEGSRLTVL.

The gene calls are TRBV2 and TRBJ2-7, with 8 bases that match TRBD1. Germline assignment: CDR1 SNHLY and CDR2 FYNNEI. J gave up 2 bases and V 4 bases, and 4 bases lay outside the gene matches. The CDR3 has 14 amino acids. CDR3 nucleotide sequence: TGTGCCAGCAGTGGGCCCAGGGGGCCCTACGAGCAGTACTTC. It codes for CASSGPRGPYEQYF.

The V gene is TRBV19, the J gene TRBJ1-6; 9 bases are shared with TRBD1. CDR3 size: 14 residues. V lost 8 bases, J lost 7 bases, and 6 bases stayed unmatched. The germline V gene has CDR1 LNHDA and CDR2 SQIVND (reference sequence). In nucleotides, the CDR3 is TGTGCCAGTTTGGGGACAGGGAAAAATTCACCCCTCCACTTT. As protein: CASLGTGKNSPLHF.

J is TRBJ1-2 and V is TRBV2; possibly TRBD1 for D (6 bases). Germline V gives CDR1 SNHLY, CDR2 FYNNEI. Deletions cut 4 bases from V and 7 bases from J, with 16 bases between. This CDR3 has 14 residues. This chain's CDR3 is CASSGQGLRGGYTF. The CDR3 DNA reads as TGTGCCAGCAGTGGCCAGGGGCTTCGGGGTGGCTACACCTTC.

About this clone: The junction departs from the called germline gene at one end, perhaps through a read error. The chain carries TRBV5-1 and TRBJ2-1; 8 bases are shared with TRBD2. Germline CDR1 reads SGHRS; CDR2 reads YFSETQ. The CDR3 loop spans 14 amino acids. This CDR3 reads CTSSLREEYNEQFF. The CDR3 DNA reads as TGCACCAGCAGTTTGCGGGAGGAGTACAATGAGCAGTTCTTC.

The chain has TRBV18 and TRBJ2-2, with D possibly TRBD2 on 6 matching bases. The germline V gene encodes CDR1 KGHSH and CDR2 LQKENI. The CDR3 is 16 residues long. Trimming pared 2 bases from V and 3 bases from J, leaving 13 bases between. CDR3 loop: CASSPRRGIDTGELFF. The CDR3 DNA reads as TGTGCCAGCTCACCAAGGCGGGGTATCGACACCGGGGAGCTGTTTTTT.

This clone was recorded only once. The chain employs TRBV29-1 and TRBJ1-5; D is ambiguous. Per the germline V gene, CDR1 is SQVTM and CDR2 is ANQGSEA. Trimming stripped 4 bases from V and 6 bases from J, with 10 bases between. This CDR3 spans 12 amino acids. Here the CDR3 DNA reads TGCAGCGTTGGAGGGAGCGGTCAGCCCCAGCATTTT. It specifies CSVGGSGQPQHF.

The CDR3 loop is CASSIQVSGLYNEQFF. CDR3 nucleotide sequence: TGCGCCAGCAGCATCCAGGTTAGCGGGCTTTACAATGAGCAGTTCTTC. The chain has TRBV5-1 and TRBJ2-1, with 7 bases aligning to TRBD2. CDR3 length: 16 residues. The trim removed 4 bases at V and 4 bases at J, leaving 11 bases unmatched. Germline V gives CDR1 SGHRS, CDR2 YFSETQ.

The J gene is TRBJ1-1, the V gene TRBV18; D is possibly TRBD1 (5 bases). The germline V gene encodes CDR1 KGHSH and CDR2 LQKENI. This CDR3 has 17 amino acids. Trimming stripped 2 bases from V and 1 base from J, with 17 bases between. CDR3 sequence reads: CASSPAEVLGQNTEAFF. Written as DNA, the CDR3 is TGTGCCAGCTCACCAGCGGAAGTATTAGGACAGAACACTGAAGCTTTCTTT.

V and J are TRBV12-3 or TRBV12-4 and TRBJ2-5; D perhaps matches TRBD1 (5 bases). The CDR3 is 13 residues long. V gave up 5 bases and J gave up 0 bases, with 7 bases separating them. The DNA for the CDR3 is TGTGCCAGCAGTCCGGACAACCAAGAGACCCAGTACTTC. Amino acid sequence: CASSPDNQETQYF.

V usage is TRBV5-4 and J usage is TRBJ1-2; 8 bases align to TRBD1. The CDR3 loop spans 17 amino acids. CDR1 and CDR2 (germline): SGHNT, YYREEE (reference sequence). V trimming: 0 bases; J trimming: 0 bases; junction bases outside the gene matches: 7. The CDR3, as DNA: TGTGCCAGCAGCTTGGATCCCGGGACAGGTTCTAACTATGGCTACACCTTC. This codes for CASSLDPGTGSNYGYTF.

The V gene is TRBV5-8, the J gene TRBJ1-5; 7 bases fit TRBD1. V was clipped by 0 bases and J by 4 bases; unmatched bases: 10. This CDR3 has 17 residues. Per germline, CDR1 SGHTS and CDR2 YDEGEE. The CDR3 protein is CASSLGELQGRNQPQHF. The CDR3 DNA reads as TGTGCCAGCAGCTTGGGAGAACTACAGGGGCGGAATCAGCCCCAGCATTTT.

This chain joins TRBV5-1 and TRBJ1-1; tentatively, D is TRBD1 (5 bases). Germline lookup yields CDR1 SGHRS and CDR2 YFSETQ. The CDR3 is 15 residues long. Trimming took 1 base from V and 6 from J, leaving 16 bases between them. In DNA form, the CDR3 reads TGCGCCAGCAGCTTGTTAGTGCAGGGTGACTCTGAAGCTTTCTTT. Translated: CASSLLVQGDSEAFF.

This chain uses TRBV6-1 with TRBJ2-5; possible D gene TRBD1, 6 bases. Germline CDR1 is MNHNS and CDR2 is SASEGT. This CDR3 region has 13 residues. V was clipped by 3 bases and J by 2 bases, with 7 bases between them. CDR3 region: CASSEQGQETQYF. The CDR3 DNA reads TGTGCCAGCAGTGAGCAGGGGCAAGAGACCCAGTACTTC.

The chain is built from TRBV28 and TRBJ2-5, with 8 positions matching TRBD1. The V segment lost 6 bases and the J segment 5 bases; nucleotides outside the gene matches: 8. The CDR3 loop spans 14 amino acids. Germline V gene data show CDR1 as MDHEN and CDR2 as SYDVKM. CDR3 sequence reads: CASRLDRARETQYF. The CDR3 DNA reads TGTGCCAGCAGGTTGGACAGGGCGCGGGAGACCCAGTACTTC.

The gene calls are TRBV11-2 and TRBJ2-7, with 7 bases identical to TRBD1. CDR1 is SGHAT, CDR2 FQNNGV, per germline. V shed 5 bases, J shed 5 bases, and the junction held 9 bases outside the gene matches. This CDR3 is 14 amino acids long. The CDR3 nucleotides are TGTGCCAGCAGCCTAAGGGTAGGGGGCAACGAGCAGTACTTC. Its translation: CASSLRVGGNEQYF.

CDR3 residues: CASSWTAGANVLTF. The CDR3 region has the DNA TGTGCCAGCAGCTGGACAGCTGGGGCCAACGTCCTGACTTTC. The V and J genes are TRBV7-9 and TRBJ2-6, with D maybe TRBD1 (6 bases). Germline values: CDR1 SEHNR, CDR2 FQNEAQ (reference sequence). V was pared by 4 bases and J by 2 bases, with 6 bases between. The CDR3 has 14 residues.